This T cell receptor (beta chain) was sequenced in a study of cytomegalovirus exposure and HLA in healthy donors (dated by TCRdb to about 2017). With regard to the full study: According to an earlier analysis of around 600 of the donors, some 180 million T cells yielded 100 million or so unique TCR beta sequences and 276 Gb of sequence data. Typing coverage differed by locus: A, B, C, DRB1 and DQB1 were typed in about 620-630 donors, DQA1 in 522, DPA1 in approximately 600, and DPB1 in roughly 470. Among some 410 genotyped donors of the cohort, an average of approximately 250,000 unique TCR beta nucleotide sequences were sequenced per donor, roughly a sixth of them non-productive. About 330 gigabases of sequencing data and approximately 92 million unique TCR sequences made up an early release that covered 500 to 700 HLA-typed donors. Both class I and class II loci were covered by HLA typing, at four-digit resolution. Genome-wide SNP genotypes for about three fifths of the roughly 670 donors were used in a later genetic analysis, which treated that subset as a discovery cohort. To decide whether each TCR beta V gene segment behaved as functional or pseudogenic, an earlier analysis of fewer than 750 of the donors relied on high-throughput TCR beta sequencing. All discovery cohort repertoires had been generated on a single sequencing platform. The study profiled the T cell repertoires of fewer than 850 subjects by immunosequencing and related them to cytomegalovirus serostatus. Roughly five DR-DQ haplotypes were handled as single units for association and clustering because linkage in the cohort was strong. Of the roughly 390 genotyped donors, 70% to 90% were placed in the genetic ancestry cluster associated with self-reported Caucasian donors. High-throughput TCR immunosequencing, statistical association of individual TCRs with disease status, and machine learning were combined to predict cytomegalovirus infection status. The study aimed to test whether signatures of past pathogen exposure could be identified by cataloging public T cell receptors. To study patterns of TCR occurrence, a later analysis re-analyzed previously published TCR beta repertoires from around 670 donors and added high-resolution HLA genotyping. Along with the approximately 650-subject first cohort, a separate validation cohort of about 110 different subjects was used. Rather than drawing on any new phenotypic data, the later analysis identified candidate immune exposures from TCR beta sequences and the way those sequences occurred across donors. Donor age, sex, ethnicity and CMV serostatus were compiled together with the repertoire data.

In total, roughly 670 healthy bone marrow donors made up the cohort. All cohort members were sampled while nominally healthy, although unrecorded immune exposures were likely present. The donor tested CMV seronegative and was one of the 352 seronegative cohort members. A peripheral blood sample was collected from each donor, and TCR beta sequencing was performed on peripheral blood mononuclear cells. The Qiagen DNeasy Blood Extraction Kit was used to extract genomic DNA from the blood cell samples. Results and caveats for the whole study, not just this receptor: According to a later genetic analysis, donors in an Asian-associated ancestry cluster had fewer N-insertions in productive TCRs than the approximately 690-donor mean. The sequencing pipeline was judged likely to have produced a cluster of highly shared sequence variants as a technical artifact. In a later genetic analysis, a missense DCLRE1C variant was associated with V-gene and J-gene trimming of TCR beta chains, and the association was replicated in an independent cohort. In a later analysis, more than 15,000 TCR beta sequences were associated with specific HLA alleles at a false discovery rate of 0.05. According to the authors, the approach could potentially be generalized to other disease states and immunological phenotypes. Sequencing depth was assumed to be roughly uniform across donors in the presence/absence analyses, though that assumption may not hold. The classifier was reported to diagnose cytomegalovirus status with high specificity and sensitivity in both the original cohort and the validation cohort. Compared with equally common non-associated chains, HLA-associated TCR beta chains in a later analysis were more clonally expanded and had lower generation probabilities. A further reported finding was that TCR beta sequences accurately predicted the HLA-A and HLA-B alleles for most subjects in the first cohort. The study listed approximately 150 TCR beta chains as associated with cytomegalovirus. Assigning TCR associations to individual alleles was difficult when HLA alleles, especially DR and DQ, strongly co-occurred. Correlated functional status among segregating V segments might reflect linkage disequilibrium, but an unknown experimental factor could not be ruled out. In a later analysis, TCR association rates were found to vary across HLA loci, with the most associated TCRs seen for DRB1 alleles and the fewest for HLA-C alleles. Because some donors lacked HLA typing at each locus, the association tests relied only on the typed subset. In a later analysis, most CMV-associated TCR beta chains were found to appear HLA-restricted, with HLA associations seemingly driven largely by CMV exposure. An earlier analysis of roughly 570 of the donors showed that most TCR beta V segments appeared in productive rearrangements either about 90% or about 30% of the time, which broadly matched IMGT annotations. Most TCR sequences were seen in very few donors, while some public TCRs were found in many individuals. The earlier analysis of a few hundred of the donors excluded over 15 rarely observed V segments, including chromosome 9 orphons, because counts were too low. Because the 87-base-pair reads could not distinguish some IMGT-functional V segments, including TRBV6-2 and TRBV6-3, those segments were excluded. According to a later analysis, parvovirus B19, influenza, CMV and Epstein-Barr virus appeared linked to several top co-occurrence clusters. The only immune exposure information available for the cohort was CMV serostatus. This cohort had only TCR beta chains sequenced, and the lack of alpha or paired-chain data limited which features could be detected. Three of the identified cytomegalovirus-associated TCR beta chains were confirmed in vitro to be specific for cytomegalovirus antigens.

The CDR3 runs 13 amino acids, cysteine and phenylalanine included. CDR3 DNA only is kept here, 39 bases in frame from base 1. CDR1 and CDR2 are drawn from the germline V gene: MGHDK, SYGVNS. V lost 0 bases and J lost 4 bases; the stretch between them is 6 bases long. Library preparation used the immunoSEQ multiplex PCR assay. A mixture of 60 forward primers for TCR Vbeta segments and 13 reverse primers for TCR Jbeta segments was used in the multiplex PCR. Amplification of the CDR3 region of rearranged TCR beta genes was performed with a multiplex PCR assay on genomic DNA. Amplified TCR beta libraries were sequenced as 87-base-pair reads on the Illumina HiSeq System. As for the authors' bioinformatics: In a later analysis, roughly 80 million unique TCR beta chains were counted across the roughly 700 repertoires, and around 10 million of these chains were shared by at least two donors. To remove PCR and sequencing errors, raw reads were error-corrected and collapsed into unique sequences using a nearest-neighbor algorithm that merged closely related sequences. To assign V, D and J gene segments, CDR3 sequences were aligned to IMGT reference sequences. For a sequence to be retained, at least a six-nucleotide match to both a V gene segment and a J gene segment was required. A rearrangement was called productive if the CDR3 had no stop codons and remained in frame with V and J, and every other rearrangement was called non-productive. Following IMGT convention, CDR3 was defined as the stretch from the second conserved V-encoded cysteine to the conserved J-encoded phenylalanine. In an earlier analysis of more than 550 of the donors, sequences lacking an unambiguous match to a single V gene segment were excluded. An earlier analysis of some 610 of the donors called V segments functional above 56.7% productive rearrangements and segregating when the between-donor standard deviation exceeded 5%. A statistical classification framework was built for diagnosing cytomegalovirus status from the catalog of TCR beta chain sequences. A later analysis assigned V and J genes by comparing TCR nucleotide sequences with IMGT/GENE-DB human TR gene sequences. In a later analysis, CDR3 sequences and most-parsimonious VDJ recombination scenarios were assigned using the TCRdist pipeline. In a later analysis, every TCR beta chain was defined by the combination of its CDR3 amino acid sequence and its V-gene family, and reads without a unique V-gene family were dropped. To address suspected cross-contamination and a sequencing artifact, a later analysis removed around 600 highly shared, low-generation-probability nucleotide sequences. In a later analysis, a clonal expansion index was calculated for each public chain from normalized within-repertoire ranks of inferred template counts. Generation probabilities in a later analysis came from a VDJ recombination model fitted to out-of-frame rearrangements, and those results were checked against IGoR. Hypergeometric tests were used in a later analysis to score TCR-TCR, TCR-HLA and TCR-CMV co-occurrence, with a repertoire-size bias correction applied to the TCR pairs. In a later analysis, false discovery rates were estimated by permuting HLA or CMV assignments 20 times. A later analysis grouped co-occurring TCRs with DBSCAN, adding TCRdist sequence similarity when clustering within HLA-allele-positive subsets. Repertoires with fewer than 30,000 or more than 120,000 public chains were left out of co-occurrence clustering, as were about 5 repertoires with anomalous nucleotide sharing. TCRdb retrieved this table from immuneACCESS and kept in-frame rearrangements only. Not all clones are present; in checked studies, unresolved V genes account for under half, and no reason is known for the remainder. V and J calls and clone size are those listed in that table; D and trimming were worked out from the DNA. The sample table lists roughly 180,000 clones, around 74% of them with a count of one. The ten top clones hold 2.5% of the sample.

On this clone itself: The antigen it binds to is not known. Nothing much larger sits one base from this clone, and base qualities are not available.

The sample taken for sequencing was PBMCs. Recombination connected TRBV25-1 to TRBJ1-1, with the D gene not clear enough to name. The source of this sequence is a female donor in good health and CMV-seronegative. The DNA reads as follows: TGTGCCAGCAGTGAATATAGGAGCACTGAAGCTTTCTTT. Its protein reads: CASSEYRSTEAFF.